This T cell receptor (beta chain) originates from a study of T cell repertoires in cytomegalovirus infection. Overall study context: Indications came from public TCR beta signatures; they pointed to CMV infection and to a matching HLA type. Study-wide points: Dominating the ex vivo response were TCR beta clonotypes that were CMV-specific and HLA-C-restricted. Pooled public TCR beta family frequency picked out CMV carriers with the relevant HLA.

TCRdb recomputed calls from the reads with MiXCR, one row per CDR3 protein. The data hold approximately 150,000 distinct CDR3 sequences, with about 6.5% observed a single time. V shed 1 base, J shed 4 bases, and the junction held 5 bases outside the gene matches. This CDR3 contains 15 residues. Germline CDR1 is SGHNT and CDR2 is YENEEA. At least ten counts were recorded for this clonotype. Antigen specificity is unknown. The chain links TRBV11-3 to TRBJ1-1; 8 positions match TRBD1. This receptor was identified in a human donor in good health (CMV status not recorded). Some clones in this sample may be carry-over from other donors' samples. The source material was PBMCs. The CDR3 DNA reads TGTGCCAGCAGCTTAGGAGACAGGGGAAGCACTGAAGCTTTCTTT. Protein sequence: CASSLGDRGSTEAFF.